The 10 T cell receptor beta chains listed next were all sequenced from one sample in a study of CD8+ T cells in alopecia areata. Extracted from the samples, RNA was reverse transcribed into cDNA to serve as the sequencing template. The repertoire was sequenced with immunoSEQ multiplex PCR; TCRdb's copy has only in-frame clones and lacks some. Found here are some 170,000 clones, 65% to 75% of them singletons; the top ten hold about an eighth. The sequencing here drew on CD8+ T cells sorted from blood, taken at week 0. All receptors derive from a human donor with alopecia areata.

The chain combines TRBV30 with TRBJ2-1; weak D call: TRBD1 (6 bases). Germline V lookup: CDR1 GTSNPN, CDR2 SVGIG (reference sequence). The CDR3 spans 14 residues. The V end was cut by 4 bases, the J end by 2 bases, with 12 bases between. The CDR3 region is CAWNIGTTYNEQFF. The DNA for the CDR3 is TGTGCCTGGAATATCGGGACAACCTACAATGAGCAGTTCTTC.

This chain connects TRBV30 to TRBJ1-2; tentative D call: TRBD1 (5 bases). Germline CDR1 reads GTSNPN; CDR2 reads SVGIG (reference sequence). The CDR3 covers 13 residues. V shed 3 bases and J shed 2 bases, with 10 bases lying between them. The CDR3 region is CAWRGPGNYGYTF. DNA for the CDR3: TGTGCCTGGAGAGGGCCAGGGAACTATGGCTACACCTTC.

This chain connects TRBV30 to TRBJ1-1; 7 nucleotides match TRBD1. Germline CDR1 is GTSNPN and CDR2 is SVGIG (reference sequence). This CDR3 has 13 residues. V was pared by 5 bases and J by 1 base, with 4 bases of the junction left unmatched. CDR3 sequence reads: CAWSQGRNTEAFF. CDR3 nucleotides: TGTGCCTGGTCACAGGGGCGGAACACTGAAGCTTTCTTT.

The V gene is TRBV29-1, the J gene TRBJ2-5; no reliable D call. The CDR3 extends over 15 amino acids. V lost 2 bases and J 1 base, leaving 14 bases between the germline ends. In germline, CDR1 is SQVTM, CDR2 ANQGSEA. The CDR3 DNA is TGCAGCGTTGAAACCCATCAATGGGCCCAAGAGACCCAGTACTTC. Protein sequence: CSVETHQWAQETQYF.

The V call is TRBV6-1, the J call TRBJ1-5; D unclear. CDR1 MNHNS and CDR2 SASEGT come from the germline V gene. The CDR3 loop spans 12 amino acids. The V end lost 1 base, the J end lost 2 bases, and 0 bases lay between the germline ends. The CDR3 loop is CASSEGNQPQHF. The CDR3 region has the DNA TGTGCCAGCAGTGAAGGCAATCAGCCCCAGCATTTT.

This clone was counted once. The chain couples TRBV2 to TRBJ2-7, with TRBD1 matching over 8 bases. Germline loops: CDR1 SNHLY, CDR2 FYNNEI. This CDR3 region has 12 residues. J gave up 6 bases and V 4 bases, and 2 bases lay outside the gene matches. The CDR3 region has the DNA TGTGCCAGCAGTGGGGACAGGCCCGAGCAGTACTTC. Translating gives CASSGDRPEQYF.

The CDR3 reads CATSRNPTGAGFGGNYGYTF. The CDR3 bases are TGTGCCACCAGCAGAAACCCCACGGGAGCAGGTTTTGGTGGTAACTATGGCTACACCTTC. The chain joins TRBV15 to TRBJ1-2; D gene unclear. V was pared by 2 bases and J by 1 base, with 26 bases between. CDR1 LNHNV and CDR2 YYDKDF come from the germline V gene (reference sequence). CDR3 length: 20 residues.

The genes are TRBV9 and TRBJ1-2; D is undetermined. V was cut by 0 bases and J by 0 bases, with 9 bases left in between. The CDR3 contains 15 residues. CDR1 and CDR2 (germline): SGDLS, YYNGEE. CDR3 DNA sequence: TGTGCCAGCAGCGTAGTGGCAGCGTCTAACTATGGCTACACCTTC. This encodes CASSVVAASNYGYTF.

The rearrangement links TRBV7-2 to TRBJ2-3, with TRBD2 identical over 16 bases. CDR3 size: 18 residues. Germline CDR1 SGHTA, CDR2 FQGNSA. Losses at the gene ends were 7 bases for V and 4 bases for J; bases not matched to a gene: 11. The CDR3 bases are TGTGCCAGCACGGCACCGGGACTAGCGGGGGGGCTCCCAGATACGCAGTATTTT. It is translated as CASTAPGLAGGLPDTQYF. The full variable domain, completed using reference TRBV7-2 and TRBJ2-3, is GAGVSQSPSNKVTEKGKDVELRCDPISGHTALYWYRQSLGQGLEFLIYFQGNSAPDKSGLPSDRFSAERTGGSVSTLTIQRTQQEDSAVYLCASTAPGLAGGLPDTQYFGPGTRLTVL.

The chain employs TRBV9 and TRBJ1-2; D not certain. V was clipped by 1 base and J by 0 bases, with 7 bases between them. The CDR3 consists of 14 residues. Per the germline V gene, CDR1 is SGDLS and CDR2 is YYNGEE. The CDR3 reads CASSVFSSNYGYTF. CDR3 coding DNA: TGTGCCAGCAGCGTATTCAGCTCTAACTATGGCTACACCTTC.